This T cell receptor (beta chain) originates from a study of blood T cell repertoires in COVID-19. Study details: Sources were T cells, B-cell-depleted T cells, or PBMCs; the material itself was cDNA or gDNA.

As processed by the authors: Nucleated cell number was recorded as an estimate derived from reference gene primer amplification. Clones were read by immunoSEQ multiplex PCR, and TCRdb kept only the in-frame ones, dropping some. V and J calls plus clone size are reproduced from that table; the DNA served to infer D and trimming. This repertoire shows fewer than 700,000 clones, roughly 89% found once; its top ten account for about 8%. This CDR3 is 16 amino acids long. Germline-derived CDR1 and CDR2 are SGHRS and YFSETQ. V lost 0 bases to trimming and J lost 2 bases; unmatched junction nucleotides: 6. The TCR comes from a woman aged 45-59 years with COVID-19, enrolled during active disease. J is TRBJ2-3 and V is TRBV5-1, with TRBD2 matching over 7 bases. The specimen sequenced was peripheral blood. CDR3 in DNA: TGCGCCAGCAGCTTGGTAGCTAGCGGAATCACAGATACGCAGTATTTT. Amino acid sequence: CASSLVASGITDTQYF.